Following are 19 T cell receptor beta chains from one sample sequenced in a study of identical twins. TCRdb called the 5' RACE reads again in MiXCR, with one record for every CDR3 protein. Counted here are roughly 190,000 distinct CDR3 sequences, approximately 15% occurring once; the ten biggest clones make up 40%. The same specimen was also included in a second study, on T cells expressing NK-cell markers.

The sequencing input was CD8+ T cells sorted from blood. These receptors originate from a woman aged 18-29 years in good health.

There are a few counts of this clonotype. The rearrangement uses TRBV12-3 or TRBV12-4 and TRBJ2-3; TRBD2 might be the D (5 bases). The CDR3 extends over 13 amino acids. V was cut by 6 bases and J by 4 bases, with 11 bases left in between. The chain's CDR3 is CASSTSSPDTQYF. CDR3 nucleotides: TGTGCCAGCAGCACGTCTAGCCCAGATACGCAGTATTTT.

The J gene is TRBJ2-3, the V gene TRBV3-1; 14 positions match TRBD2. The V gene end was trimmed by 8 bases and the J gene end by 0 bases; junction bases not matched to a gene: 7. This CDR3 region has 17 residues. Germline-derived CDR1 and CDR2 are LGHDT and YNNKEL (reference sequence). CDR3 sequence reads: CASQGTSGGSSTDTQYF. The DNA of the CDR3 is TGTGCCAGCCAAGGGACTAGCGGGGGATCTAGCACAGATACGCAGTATTTT.

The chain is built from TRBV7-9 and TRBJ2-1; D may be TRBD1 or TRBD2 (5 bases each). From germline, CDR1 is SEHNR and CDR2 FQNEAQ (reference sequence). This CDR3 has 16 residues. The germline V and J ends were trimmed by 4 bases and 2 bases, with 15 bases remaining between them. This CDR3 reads CASSSEDIGAYNEQFF. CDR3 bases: TGTGCCAGCAGCTCCGAGGACATCGGGGCCTACAATGAGCAGTTCTTC. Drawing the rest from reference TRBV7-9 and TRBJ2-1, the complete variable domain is DTGVSQNPRHKITKRGQNVTFRCDPISEHNRLYWYRQTLGQGPEFLTYFQNEAQLEKSRLLSDRFSAERPKGSFSTLEIQRTEQGDSAMYLCASSSEDIGAYNEQFFGPGTRLTVL.

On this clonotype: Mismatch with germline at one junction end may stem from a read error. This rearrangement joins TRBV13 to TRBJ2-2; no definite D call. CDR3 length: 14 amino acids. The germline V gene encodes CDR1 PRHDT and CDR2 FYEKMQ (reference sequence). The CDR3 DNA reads TGTGCCAGCAACTTAGCTACGGTCACCGGGGAGCTGTTTTTT. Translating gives CASNLATVTGELFF.

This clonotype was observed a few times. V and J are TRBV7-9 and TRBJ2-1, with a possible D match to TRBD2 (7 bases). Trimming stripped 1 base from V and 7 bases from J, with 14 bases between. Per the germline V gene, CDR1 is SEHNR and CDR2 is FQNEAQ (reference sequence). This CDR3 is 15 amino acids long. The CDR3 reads CASSLVGGVRNEQFF. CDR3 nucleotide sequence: TGTGCCAGCAGCTTAGTAGGGGGGGTTAGGAATGAGCAGTTCTTC.

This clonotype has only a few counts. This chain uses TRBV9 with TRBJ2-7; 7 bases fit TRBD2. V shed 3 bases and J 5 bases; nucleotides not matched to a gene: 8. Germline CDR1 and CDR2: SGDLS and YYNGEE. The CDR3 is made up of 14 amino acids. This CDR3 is CASSAEGGVNEQYF. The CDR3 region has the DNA TGTGCCAGCAGCGCTGAGGGAGGGGTGAACGAGCAGTACTTC. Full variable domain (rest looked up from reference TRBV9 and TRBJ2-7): DSGVTQTPKHLITATGQRVTLRCSPRSGDLSVYWYQQSLDQGLQFLIQYYNGEERAKGNILERFSAQQFPDLHSELNLSSLELGDSALYFCASSAEGGVNEQYFGPGTRLTVT.

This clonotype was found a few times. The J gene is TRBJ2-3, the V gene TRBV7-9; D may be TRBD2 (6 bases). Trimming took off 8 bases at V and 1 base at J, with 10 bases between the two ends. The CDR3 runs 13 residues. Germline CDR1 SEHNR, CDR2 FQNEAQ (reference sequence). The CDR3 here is CASVERGTDTQYF. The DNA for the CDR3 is TGTGCCAGCGTGGAGCGGGGCACAGATACGCAGTATTTT.

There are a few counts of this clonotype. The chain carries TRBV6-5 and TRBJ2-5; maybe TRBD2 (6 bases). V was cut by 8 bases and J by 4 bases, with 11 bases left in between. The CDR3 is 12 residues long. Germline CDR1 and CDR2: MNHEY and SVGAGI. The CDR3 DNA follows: TGTGCCAGCGGGAAGGAGGGAGAGACCCAGTACTTC. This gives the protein CASGKEGETQYF.

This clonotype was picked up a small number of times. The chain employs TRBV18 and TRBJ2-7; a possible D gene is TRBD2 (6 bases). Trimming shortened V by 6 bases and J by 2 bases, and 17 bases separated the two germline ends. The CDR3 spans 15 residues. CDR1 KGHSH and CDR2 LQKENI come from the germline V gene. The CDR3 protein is CASSPLGTEPYEQYF. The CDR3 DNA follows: TGTGCCAGCTCCCCATTGGGGACTGAGCCCTACGAGCAGTACTTC.

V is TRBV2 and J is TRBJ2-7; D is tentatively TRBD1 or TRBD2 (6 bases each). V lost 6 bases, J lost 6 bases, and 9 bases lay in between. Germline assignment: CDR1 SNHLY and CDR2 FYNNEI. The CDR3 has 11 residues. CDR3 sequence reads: CASRGGPEQYF. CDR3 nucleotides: TGTGCCAGCAGAGGGGGGCCCGAGCAGTACTTC.

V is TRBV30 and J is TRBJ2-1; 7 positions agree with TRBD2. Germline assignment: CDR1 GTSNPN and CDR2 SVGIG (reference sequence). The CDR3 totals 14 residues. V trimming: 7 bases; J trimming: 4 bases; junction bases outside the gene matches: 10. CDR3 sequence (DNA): TGTGCCTCGTCTATAGCGGGTTTGTACAATGAGCAGTTCTTC. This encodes CASSIAGLYNEQFF.

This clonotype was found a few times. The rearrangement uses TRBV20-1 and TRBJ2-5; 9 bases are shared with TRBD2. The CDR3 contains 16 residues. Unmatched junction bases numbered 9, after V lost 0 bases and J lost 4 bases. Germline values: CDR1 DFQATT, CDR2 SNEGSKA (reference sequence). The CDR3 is CSARDPSSGELETQYF. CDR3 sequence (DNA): TGCAGTGCTAGAGACCCTTCTAGCGGGGAGCTAGAGACCCAGTACTTC.

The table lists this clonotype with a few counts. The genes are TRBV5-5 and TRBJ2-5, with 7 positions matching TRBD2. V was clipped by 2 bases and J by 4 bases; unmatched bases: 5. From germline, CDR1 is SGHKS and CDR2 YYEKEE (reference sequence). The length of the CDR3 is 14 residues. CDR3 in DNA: TGTGCCAGCAGCTTCCTGGCGGGAGCAGAGACCCAGTACTTC. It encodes CASSFLAGAETQYF.

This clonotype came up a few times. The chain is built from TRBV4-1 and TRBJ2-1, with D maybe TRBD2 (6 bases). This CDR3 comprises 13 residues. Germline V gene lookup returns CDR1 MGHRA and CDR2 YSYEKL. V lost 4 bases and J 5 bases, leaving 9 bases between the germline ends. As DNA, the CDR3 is TGCGCCAGCAGCCCTAGCGAAAACAATGAGCAGTTCTTC. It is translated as CASSPSENNEQFF.

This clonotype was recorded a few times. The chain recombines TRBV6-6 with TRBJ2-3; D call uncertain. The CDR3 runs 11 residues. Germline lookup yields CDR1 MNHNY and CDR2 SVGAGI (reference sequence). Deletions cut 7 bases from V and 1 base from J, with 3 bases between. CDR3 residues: CASTGTDTQYF. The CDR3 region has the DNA TGTGCCAGCACAGGCACAGATACGCAGTATTTT.

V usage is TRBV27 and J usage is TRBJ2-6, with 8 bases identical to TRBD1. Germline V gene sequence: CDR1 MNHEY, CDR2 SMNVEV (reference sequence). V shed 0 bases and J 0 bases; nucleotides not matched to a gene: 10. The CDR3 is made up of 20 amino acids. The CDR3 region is CASSLSFNRGMSSGANVLTF. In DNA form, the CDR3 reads TGTGCCAGCAGTTTATCCTTTAACAGGGGGATGAGCTCTGGGGCCAACGTCCTGACTTTC. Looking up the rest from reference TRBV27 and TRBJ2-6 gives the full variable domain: EAQVTQNPRYLITVTGKKLTVTCSQNMNHEYMSWYRQDPGLGLRQIYYSMNVEVTDKGDVPEGYKVSRKEKRNFPLILESPSPNQTSLYFCASSLSFNRGMSSGANVLTFGAGSRLTVL.

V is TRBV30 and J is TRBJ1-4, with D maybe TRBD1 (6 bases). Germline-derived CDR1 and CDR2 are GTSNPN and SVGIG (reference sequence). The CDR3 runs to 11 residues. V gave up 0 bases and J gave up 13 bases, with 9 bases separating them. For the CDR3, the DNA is TGTGCCTGGAGTGTAACAGGGCGACTGTTTTTT. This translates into CAWSVTGRLFF.

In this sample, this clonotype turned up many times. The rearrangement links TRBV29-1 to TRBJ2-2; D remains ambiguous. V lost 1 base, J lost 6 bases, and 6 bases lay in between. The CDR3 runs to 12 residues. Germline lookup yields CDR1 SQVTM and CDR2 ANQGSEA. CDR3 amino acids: CSVEVGSGELFF. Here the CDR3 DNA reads TGCAGCGTTGAAGTGGGGTCCGGGGAGCTGTTTTTT.

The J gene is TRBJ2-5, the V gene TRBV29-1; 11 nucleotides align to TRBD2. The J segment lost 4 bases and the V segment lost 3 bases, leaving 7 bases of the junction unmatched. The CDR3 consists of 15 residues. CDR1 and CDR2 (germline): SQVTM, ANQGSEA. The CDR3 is CSVDPWGLAVETQYF. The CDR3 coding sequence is TGCAGCGTTGACCCCTGGGGACTAGCGGTAGAGACCCAGTACTTC. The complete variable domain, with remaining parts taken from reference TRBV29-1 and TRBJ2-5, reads SAVISQKPSRDICQRGTSLTIQCQVDSQVTMMFWYRQQPGQSLTLIATANQGSEATYESGFVIDKFPISRPNLTFSTLTVSNMSPEDSSIYLCSVDPWGLAVETQYFGPGTRLLVL.